Given below is one T cell receptor beta chain in context. Its specificity is unknown. The data stem from a study of early stage breast cancer tumors. Study conclusions and caveats: In about 90% of the 16 patients, blood comparison separated tumor from normal breast.

Generated by immunoSEQ multiplex PCR, the TCRdb table keeps only in-frame clones and is missing some. The sample includes 6,500 or so clones, 50% to 75% of them seen just once. J gave up 10 bases and V 6 bases, and 12 bases lay outside the gene matches. The CDR3 length is 13 residues. Germline assignment: CDR1 SQVTM and CDR2 ANQGSEA. Input material: normal breast tissue next to the tumor. V gene TRBV29-1 combines with J gene TRBJ2-1, with 7 bases identical to TRBD2. The receptor was isolated from a person in their fifties or sixties with breast cancer. Written as DNA, the CDR3 is TGCAGCGTCTTCTCCGGGCTAGCGGAGGAGCAGTTCTTC. Its translation is CSVFSGLAEEQFF.